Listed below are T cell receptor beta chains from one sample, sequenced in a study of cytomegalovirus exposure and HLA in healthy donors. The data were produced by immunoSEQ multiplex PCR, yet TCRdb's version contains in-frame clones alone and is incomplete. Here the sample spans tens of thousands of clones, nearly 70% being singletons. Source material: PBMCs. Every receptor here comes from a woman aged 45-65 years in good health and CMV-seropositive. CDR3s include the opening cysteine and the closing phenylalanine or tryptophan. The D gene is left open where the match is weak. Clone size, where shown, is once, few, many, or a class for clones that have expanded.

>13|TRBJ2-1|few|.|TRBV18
TGTGCCAGCTCGCTGAGCTCCTACAATGAGCAGTTCTTC
CASSLSSYNEQFF
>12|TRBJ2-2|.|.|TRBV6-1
TGTGCCGTCCGACTCGGGACCGGGGAGCTGTTTTTT
CAVRLGTGELFF
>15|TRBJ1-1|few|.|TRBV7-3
TGTGCCAGCAGCCTATACTGGACAGCGAACACTGAAGCTTTCTTT
CASSLYWTANTEAFF
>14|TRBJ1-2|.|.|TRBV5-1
TGCGCCAGCAGCTTGGCTGACAGTATCTATGGCTACACCTTC
CASSLADSIYGYTF
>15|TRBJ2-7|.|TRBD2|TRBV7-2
TGTGCCAGCAGCTTCCTAACTAGCGCCGCCTACGAGCAGTACTTC
CASSFLTSAAYEQYF
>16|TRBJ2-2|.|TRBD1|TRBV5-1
TGCGCCAGCAGCTTCGGACAGGGGAAGAACACCGGGGAGCTGTTTTTT
CASSFGQGKNTGELFF
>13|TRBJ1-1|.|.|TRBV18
TGTGCCAGCTCACCACCGCTAAACACTGAAGCTTTCTTT
CASSPPLNTEAFF
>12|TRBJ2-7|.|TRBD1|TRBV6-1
TGTGCCAGCAGTAGGACAGGGGACGAGCAGTACTTC
CASSRTGDEQYF
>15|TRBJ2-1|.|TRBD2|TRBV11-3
TGTGCCAGCAGCTTAAGCGTGAACCCGGGGGGTGAGCAGTTCTTC
CASSLSVNPGGEQFF
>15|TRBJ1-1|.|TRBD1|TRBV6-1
TGTGCCAGCTTGAGAGCCGGGACAGTGAACACTGAAGCTTTCTTT
CASLRAGTVNTEAFF
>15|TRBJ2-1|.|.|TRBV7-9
TGTGCCAGCAGCTTAGGGTCGGACACCTACAATGAGCAGTTCTTC
CASSLGSDTYNEQFF
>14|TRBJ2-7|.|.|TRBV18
TGTGCCAGCTCACCACCGGCAGGGCCCTACGAGCAGTACTTC
CASSPPAGPYEQYF
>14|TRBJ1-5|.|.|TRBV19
TGTGCCAGTAAATCCGACAGCCCCAATCAGCCCCAGCATTTT
CASKSDSPNQPQHF
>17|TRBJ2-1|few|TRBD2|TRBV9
TGTGCCAGCGCTGGGACTAGCGGGATGAGCTCCTACAATGAGCAGTTCTTC
CASAGTSGMSSYNEQFF
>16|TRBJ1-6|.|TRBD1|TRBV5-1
TGCGCCAGCAGCTCCCAACTACAGGGGTCGGGTTCACCCCTCCACTTT
CASSSQLQGSGSPLHF
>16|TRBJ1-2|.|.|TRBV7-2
TGTGCCAGCAGCTTAGCCGGGGTAGGGATTAACTATGGCTACACCTTC
CASSLAGVGINYGYTF
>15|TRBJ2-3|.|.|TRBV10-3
TGTGCCATCAGTTTAGCAGGGGCTAGGACAGATACGCAGTATTTT
CAISLAGARTDTQYF
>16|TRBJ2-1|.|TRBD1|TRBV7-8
TGTGCCAGCAGCTTTGGGTCGGGACAGACCTACAATGAGCAGTTCTTC
CASSFGSGQTYNEQFF
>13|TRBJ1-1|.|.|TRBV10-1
TGCGCCAGCAGCCCCGGGGTCCGAACTGAAGCTTTCTTT
CASSPGVRTEAFF
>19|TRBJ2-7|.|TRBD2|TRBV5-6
TGTGCCAGCAGCTTTCGGGGACTAGCGGGAGACGGTGGGCCCTACGAGCAGTACTTC
CASSFRGLAGDGGPYEQYF
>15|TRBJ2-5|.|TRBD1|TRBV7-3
TGTGCCAGCAGCCCCCGGGACAGGGCACAAGAGACCCAGTACTTC
CASSPRDRAQETQYF
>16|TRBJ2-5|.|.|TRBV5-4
TGTGCCAGCAGCTTGGCTCTACGTAGTAGCCGGGAGACCCAGTACTTC
CASSLALRSSRETQYF
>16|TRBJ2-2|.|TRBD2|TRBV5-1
TGCGCCAGCAGCGCCACTAGCGGAGGGAGAGGCGGGGAGCTGTTTTTT
CASSATSGGRGGELFF
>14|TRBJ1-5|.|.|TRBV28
TGTGCCAGCAGTCCGCACCAGGGAAGTCAGCCCCAGCATTTT
CASSPHQGSQPQHF
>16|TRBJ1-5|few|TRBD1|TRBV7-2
TGTGCCAGCAGCTTAGAGGGGACAGTGCCCTCTCAGCCCCAGCATTTT
CASSLEGTVPSQPQHF
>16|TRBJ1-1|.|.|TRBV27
TGTGCCAGCAGTAGAGCCGGACAGATGTTGAACACTGAAGCTTTCTTT
CASSRAGQMLNTEAFF
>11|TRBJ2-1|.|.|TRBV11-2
TGTGCCAGCAGCCCCGGCAATGAGCAGTTCTTC
CASSPGNEQFF
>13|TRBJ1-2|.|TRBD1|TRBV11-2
TGTGCCAGCAGTAGACAGGGGAAGTATGGCTACACCTTC
CASSRQGKYGYTF
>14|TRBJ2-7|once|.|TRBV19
TGTGCCAGTAGTATAGCGGGGGGCGACTACGAGCAGTACTTC
CASSIAGGDYEQYF
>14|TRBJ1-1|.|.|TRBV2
TGTGCCAGCAGTGAACGCAGGGGTAACACTGAAGCTTTCTTT
CASSERRGNTEAFF
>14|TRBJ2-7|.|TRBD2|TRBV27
TGTGCCAGCGCCCCCGCGGGAGACCCCTACGAGCAGTACTTC
CASAPAGDPYEQYF
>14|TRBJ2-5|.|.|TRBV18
TGTGCCAGCTCACCGAGCAGGGCGACGGAGACCCAGTACTTC
CASSPSRATETQYF
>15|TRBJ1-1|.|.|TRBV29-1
TGCAGCGTTGAAGAGGGGGGGAATTGGAACACTGAAGCTTTCTTT
CSVEEGGNWNTEAFF
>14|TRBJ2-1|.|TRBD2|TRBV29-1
TGCAGCGTTCTCCTAGCGGGAGATCGAAATGAGCAGTTCTTC
CSVLLAGDRNEQFF
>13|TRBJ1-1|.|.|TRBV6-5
TGTGCCAGCAGCAGGGTCGAGGTGACTGAAGCTTTCTTT
CASSRVEVTEAFF
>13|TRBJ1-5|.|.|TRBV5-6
TGTGCCAGCAGCTCCTCGAGGGATCAGCCCCAGCATTTT
CASSSSRDQPQHF
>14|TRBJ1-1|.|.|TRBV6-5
TGTGCCAGCAGTGAATTGGGAGGGAACACTGAAGCTTTCTTT
CASSELGGNTEAFF
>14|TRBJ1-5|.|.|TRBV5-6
TGTGCCAGCAGCTTGGCCGGGGGAAATCAGCCCCAGCATTTT
CASSLAGGNQPQHF
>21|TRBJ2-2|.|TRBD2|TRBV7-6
TGTGCCAGCAGCAACCCGCTGGGAAGGCTAGCGGGAGGAGAGAACACCGGGGAGCTGTTTTTT
CASSNPLGRLAGGENTGELFF
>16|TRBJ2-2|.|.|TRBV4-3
TGCGCCAGCAGCCAAGACCCCCAGGGCAACACCGGGGAGCTGTTTTTT
CASSQDPQGNTGELFF
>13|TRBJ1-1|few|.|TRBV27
TGTGCCAGCAGTTTTAGGGGGAACACTGAAGCTTTCTTT
CASSFRGNTEAFF
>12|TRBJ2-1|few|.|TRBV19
TGTGCCAGTAGTATGTTGTCGAATGAGCAGTTCTTC
CASSMLSNEQFF
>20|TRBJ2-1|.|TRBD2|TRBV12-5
TGTGCTAGTGGTTTGGTAGTCCCGGGACTAGCGGGAGGCCGAGACAATGAGCAGTTCTTC
CASGLVVPGLAGGRDNEQFF
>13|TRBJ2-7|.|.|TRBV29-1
TGCAGCGTTGGATCGGACATCGCCTACGAGCAGTACTTC
CSVGSDIAYEQYF
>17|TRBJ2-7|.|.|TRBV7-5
TGTGTCAGAAGCGCAGCTGTGGCGGGACTGACTTTTTACGAGCAGTACTTC
CVRSAAVAGLTFYEQYF
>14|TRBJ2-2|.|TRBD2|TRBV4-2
TGTGCCAGCAGCCCACTAGCGGACACCGGGGAGCTGTTTTTT
CASSPLADTGELFF
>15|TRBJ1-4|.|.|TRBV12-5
TGTGCTAGTGGTTTGGTACAGGGCGGGGGGGAAAAACTGTTTTTT
CASGLVQGGGEKLFF
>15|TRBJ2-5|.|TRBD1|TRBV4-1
TGCGCCAGCAGCCCGCCACAGGGGGCAGGAAAGACCCAGTACTTC
CASSPPQGAGKTQYF
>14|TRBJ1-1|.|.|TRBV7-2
TGTGCCAGCAGCTTAGCCGGTCGGTACACTGAAGCTTTCTTT
CASSLAGRYTEAFF
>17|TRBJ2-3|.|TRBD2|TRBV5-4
TGTGCCAGCAGCCAAGGTCCAGCGGGAGTTCACACAGATACGCAGTATTTT
CASSQGPAGVHTDTQYF
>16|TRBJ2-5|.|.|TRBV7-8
TGTGCCAGCAGTTTTATCGCTGGGGCAGCACAAGAGACCCAGTACTTC
CASSFIAGAAQETQYF